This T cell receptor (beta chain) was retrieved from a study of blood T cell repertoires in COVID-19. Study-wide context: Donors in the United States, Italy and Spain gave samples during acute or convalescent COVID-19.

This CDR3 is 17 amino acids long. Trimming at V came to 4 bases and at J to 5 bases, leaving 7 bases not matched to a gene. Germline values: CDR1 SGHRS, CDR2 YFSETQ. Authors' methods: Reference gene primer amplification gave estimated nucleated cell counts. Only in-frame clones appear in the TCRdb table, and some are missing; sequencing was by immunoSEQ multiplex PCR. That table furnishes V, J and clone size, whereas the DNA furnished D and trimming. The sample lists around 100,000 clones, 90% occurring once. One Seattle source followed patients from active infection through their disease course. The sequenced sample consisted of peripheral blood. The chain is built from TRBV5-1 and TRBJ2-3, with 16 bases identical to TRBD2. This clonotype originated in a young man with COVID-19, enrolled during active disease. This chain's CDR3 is CASSEYGTSGRVDTQYF. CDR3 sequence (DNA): TGCGCCAGCAGCGAATACGGGACTAGCGGGAGGGTAGATACGCAGTATTTT.